Below are 16 T cell receptor beta chains sequenced from a single sample in a study of shared T cell receptors in the human thymus. Only in-frame clones appear in the TCRdb table, and some are missing; sequencing was by immunoSEQ multiplex PCR. The sample lists hundreds of thousands of clones; approximately 89% were seen once. The data also belong to a second study, concerning human thymus T cells.

Sequencing used thymocytes. Receptors were obtained from a boy in the first two years of life with a congenital heart defect.

This chain joins TRBV5-1 and TRBJ2-7; 12 positions agree with TRBD1. V shed 1 base, J shed 7 bases, and the junction held 12 bases outside the gene matches. This CDR3 has 17 residues. The germline V gene encodes CDR1 SGHRS and CDR2 YFSETQ. In DNA, the CDR3 is TGCGCCAGCAGCTTGTTGGTGCCGGGACAGGGGGCGCAGGAGCAGTACTTC. This gives the protein CASSLLVPGQGAQEQYF.

The chain links TRBV6-5 to TRBJ1-1; a possible D gene is TRBD1 (5 bases). The CDR3 is 15 residues long. Trimming cost V 2 bases and J 5 bases, with 15 bases left between them. Per germline, CDR1 MNHEY and CDR2 SVGAGI. The CDR3 reads CASSYGQGWMTEAFF. CDR3 DNA: TGTGCCAGCAGTTACGGCCAGGGTTGGATGACTGAAGCTTTCTTT.

This clone has only a few counts. The chain couples TRBV20-1 to TRBJ1-1; no clear D gene. V lost 3 bases, J lost 8 bases, and 10 bases lay in between. Germline loops: CDR1 DFQATT, CDR2 SNEGSKA (reference sequence). The CDR3 is 11 amino acids. The CDR3 nucleotides are TGCAGTGCTAGGGGCGAAAGGGAAGCTTTCTTT. It codes for CSARGEREAFF.

The chain recombines TRBV5-1 with TRBJ1-4; a weak D match, TRBD1 (5 bases). In germline, CDR1 is SGHRS, CDR2 YFSETQ. V lost 7 bases to trimming and J lost 4 bases, with 11 bases between them. CDR3 size: 13 residues. The CDR3, as DNA: TGCGCCAGCCGGGGGACTTATAATGAAAAACTGTTTTTT. Translated, it gives CASRGTYNEKLFF.

This clone was observed a single time. This sequence joins TRBV5-1 and TRBJ2-1; 7 bases align to TRBD1. CDR3 length equals 14 residues. The germline gives CDR1 SGHRS, CDR2 YFSETQ. V lost 6 bases and J lost 3; bases outside the gene matches: 6. The CDR3 DNA reads TGCGCCAGCACCAAGACAGGGAGCTACAATGAGCAGTTCTTC. Translating gives CASTKTGSYNEQFF.

CDR3: CASSFGGGWSPPYEQYF. CDR3 nucleotides: TGTGCCAGCAGCTTTGGGGGGGGATGGTCCCCACCCTACGAGCAGTACTTC. The chain carries TRBV7-8 and TRBJ2-7, with 7 bases identical to TRBD2. The CDR3 covers 17 residues. V was pared by 3 bases and J by 2 bases, with 13 bases of the junction left unmatched. Germline V CDR1 and CDR2: SGHVS, FQNEAQ. The full variable domain, its missing parts supplied by reference TRBV7-8 and TRBJ2-7, is GAGVSQSPRYKVAKRGQDVALRCDPISGHVSLFWYQQALGQGPEFLTYFQNEAQLDKSGLPSDRFFAERPEGSVSTLKIQRTQQEDSAVYLCASSFGGGWSPPYEQYFGPGTRLTVT.

The V gene is TRBV4-3, the J gene TRBJ1-5; no clear D. CDR3 length equals 15 residues. The V gene's germline CDR1 is LGHNA and CDR2 YSLEER. V lost 0 bases and J lost 3, with 9 bases in between. CDR3 nucleotides: TGCGCCAGCAGCCAAGATAATAGCCTCAATCAGCCCCAGCATTTT. Its protein product is CASSQDNSLNQPQHF.

The chain is built from TRBV18 and TRBJ1-5, with a tentative D call TRBD1 (6 bases). The CDR3 totals 13 residues. CDR1 and CDR2 from the germline V gene are KGHSH and LQKENI. V was trimmed by 1 base and J by 13 bases, leaving 14 bases between them. CDR3 residues: CASSPRTGNQQHF. In DNA form, the CDR3 reads TGTGCCAGCTCACCACGCACAGGGAACCAGCAGCATTTT. The whole variable domain, filled in from reference TRBV18 and TRBJ1-5, reads NAGVMQNPRHLVRRRGQEARLRCSPMKGHSHVYWYRQLPEEGLKFMVYLQKENIIDESGMPKERFSAEFPKEGPSILRIQQVVRGDSAAYFCASSPRTGNQQHFGDGTRLSIL.

The rearrangement joins TRBV27 to TRBJ1-1; no clear D. The CDR3 has 13 residues. The germline V and J ends were trimmed by 2 bases and 6 bases, with 10 bases remaining between them. Germline V gene sequence: CDR1 MNHEY, CDR2 SMNVEV (reference sequence). The CDR3 protein is CASSLGGRPEAFF. DNA for the CDR3: TGTGCCAGCAGTTTAGGAGGGAGACCTGAAGCTTTCTTT.

The chain has TRBV4-3 and TRBJ2-1, with a possible D match to TRBD2 (7 bases). Trimming pared 3 bases from V and 4 bases from J, leaving 25 bases between. CDR3 length equals 19 residues. In germline, CDR1 is LGHNA, CDR2 YSLEER. The CDR3 protein is CASSHAFWPGGVGYNEQFF. Written as DNA, the CDR3 is TGCGCCAGCAGCCATGCATTCTGGCCGGGGGGCGTCGGGTACAATGAGCAGTTCTTC.

Written as DNA, the CDR3 is TGTGCCAGCAGTTTCCCGGGAGGGCCCTACAATGAGCAGTTCTTC. It encodes CASSFPGGPYNEQFF. This sequence joins TRBV27 and TRBJ2-1; 8 nucleotides align to TRBD2. The V segment lost 3 bases and the J segment 2 bases; nucleotides outside the gene matches: 3. The CDR3 is 15 amino acids. Germline V gene sequence: CDR1 MNHEY, CDR2 SMNVEV (reference sequence).

This clone has a single count. As DNA, the CDR3 is TGCGCCAGCAGCCAAAGGGACAGGGGACCCATCTCACTTAGCCAGATCCACGAGCAGTACTTC. Amino acid sequence: CASSQRDRGPISLSQIHEQYF. V and J are TRBV4-3 and TRBJ2-7; 10 nucleotides align to TRBD1. The CDR3 consists of 21 residues. The germline gives CDR1 LGHNA, CDR2 YSLEER. After removal of 2 bases from V and 5 bases from J, the junction contained 24 bases not matched to a gene.

The V gene is TRBV4-1, the J gene TRBJ2-1; 9 bases are shared with TRBD1. The germline V gene encodes CDR1 MGHRA and CDR2 YSYEKL. Trimming took 0 bases from V and 6 from J; bases not matched to a gene: 6. The CDR3 contains 16 residues. The DNA for the CDR3 is TGCGCCAGCAGCCAAGATCCGGGACAGGGTGTCAATGAGCAGTTCTTC. Encoded protein: CASSQDPGQGVNEQFF.

The V gene is TRBV5-6, the J gene TRBJ2-5; D is possibly TRBD1 (5 bases). In germline, CDR1 is SGHDT, CDR2 YYEEEE. The V end lost 3 bases, the J end lost 1 base, and 13 bases lay between the germline ends. The CDR3 has 15 residues. Here the CDR3 reads CASSWLDSFQETQYF. Written as DNA, the CDR3 is TGTGCCAGCAGCTGGCTCGACAGTTTCCAAGAGACCCAGTACTTC.

In its sample, this clone was seen once. The CDR3 protein is CASSPPTGQNTEAFF. The CDR3 nucleotides read TGTGCCAGCAGCCCACCGACAGGGCAGAACACTGAAGCTTTCTTT. V is TRBV11-2 and J is TRBJ1-1; 7 bases align to TRBD1. This CDR3 has 15 residues. V gave up 5 bases and J gave up 1 base; unmatched junction bases: 7. Looked up from germline, CDR1 is SGHAT and CDR2 is FQNNGV.

The chain uses TRBV14 and TRBJ2-7, with D possibly matching TRBD2 (5 bases). CDR1 is SGHDN and CDR2 is FVKESK in the germline V gene. The V and J ends lost 1 base and 1 base respectively, with 20 bases between them. The CDR3 has 18 residues. The DNA for the CDR3 is TGTGCCAGCAGCCAAGGTCTCCTACATGAGGGCCAGTCCTACGAGCAGTACTTC. It yields the protein CASSQGLLHEGQSYEQYF.